This TCR beta chain was captured by sequencing in a study of blood T cell repertoires in COVID-19. Background on the study: Collection of acute and convalescent COVID-19 samples took place in the United States, Italy and Spain.

This CDR3 is 15 amino acids long. Trimming pared 6 bases from V and 2 bases from J, leaving 13 bases between. The germline V gene encodes CDR1 KGHSH and CDR2 LQKENI. Assay used: immunoSEQ multiplex PCR; TCRdb lists only in-frame clones, some missing. The sample includes about 110,000 clones, around 86% of them seen just once. Sequencing was done on a sample of peripheral blood. The chain carries TRBV18 and TRBJ2-2; D is ambiguous. This TCR came from a man in his forties with acute or convalescent COVID-19. CDR3 sequence reads: CASSSGWRNTGELFF. CDR3 DNA: TGTGCCAGCTCCTCCGGTTGGAGAAACACCGGGGAGCTGTTTTTT.